This TCR beta chain is from a study of technical replicates of blood from four donors. Measured with immunoSEQ multiplex PCR; TCRdb has only the in-frame clones, and not every one. The table lists approximately 94,000 clones, almost 97% of them singletons, with around 0.37% in the top ten. Sequences were obtained from T cells isolated from PBMCs. The clonotype was recovered from a human donor in good health.

The CDR3 loop is CAISGLEKAFF. The CDR3 DNA reads as TGTGCCATCAGTGGGCTAGAAAAAGCTTTCTTT. This rearrangement joins TRBV10-3 to TRBJ1-1; no clear D. Trimming stripped 4 bases from V and 9 bases from J, with 9 bases between. The CDR3 contains 11 residues. The germline CDR1 and CDR2 sequences are ENHRY and SYGVKD.